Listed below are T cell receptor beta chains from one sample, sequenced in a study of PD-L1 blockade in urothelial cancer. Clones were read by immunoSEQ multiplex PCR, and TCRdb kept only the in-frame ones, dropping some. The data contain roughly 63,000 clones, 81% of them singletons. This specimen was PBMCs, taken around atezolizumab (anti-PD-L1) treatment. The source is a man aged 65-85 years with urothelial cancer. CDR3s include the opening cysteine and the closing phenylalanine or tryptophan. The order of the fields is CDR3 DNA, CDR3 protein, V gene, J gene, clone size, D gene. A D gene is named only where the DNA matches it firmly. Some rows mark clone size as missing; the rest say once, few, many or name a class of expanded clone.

DNA: TGTGCCAGCAGTTTCGACAGTCGCAATCAGCCCCAGCATTTT
CDR3: CASSFDSRNQPQHF
V: TRBV2
J: TRBJ1-5
size: -
D: -

DNA: TGTGCCAGTAGTATGCGGGACACTGAAGCTTTCTTT
CDR3: CASSMRDTEAFF
V: TRBV19
J: TRBJ1-1
size: -
D: -

DNA: TGCGCCAGCAGCTTTTCGGCTTACAGGGGGATAGGCTACACCTTC
CDR3: CASSFSAYRGIGYTF
V: TRBV5-1
J: TRBJ1-2
size: -
D: TRBD1

DNA: TGTGCCAGCAGCTTAGCCGGGACAAGGGGCACAGATACGCAGTATTTT
CDR3: CASSLAGTRGTDTQYF
V: TRBV7-2
J: TRBJ2-3
size: -
D: -

DNA: TGTGCCAGCAGCTTTCGACAGTATGGCTACACCTTC
CDR3: CASSFRQYGYTF
V: TRBV5-8
J: TRBJ1-2
size: -
D: -

DNA: TGTGCCAGCAGCCTCCGCAGCGGGGACTCCTACGAGCAGTACTTC
CDR3: CASSLRSGDSYEQYF
V: TRBV4-2
J: TRBJ2-7
size: -
D: TRBD2

DNA: TGTGCCAGCAGCTTAGAAGCTACGCGCCCCAATGAGCAGTTCTTC
CDR3: CASSLEATRPNEQFF
V: TRBV7-8
J: TRBJ2-1
size: -
D: -

DNA: TGTGCCAGCAGCACAGGGGGCGATAGCTATGGCTACACCTTC
CDR3: CASSTGGDSYGYTF
V: TRBV28
J: TRBJ1-2
size: -
D: TRBD1

DNA: TGTGCCTGGAGTAAGACAGGGCTTGGCTACACCTTC
CDR3: CAWSKTGLGYTF
V: TRBV30
J: TRBJ1-2
size: -
D: TRBD1

DNA: TGTGCCAGCAGGGACGCCGGGACTAGCTCCTACGAGCAGTACTTC
CDR3: CASRDAGTSSYEQYF
V: TRBV6-1
J: TRBJ2-7
size: -
D: TRBD2

DNA: TGTGCCAGCAAGCGGGACAGGGGGGACAATGAGCAGTTCTTC
CDR3: CASKRDRGDNEQFF
V: TRBV27
J: TRBJ2-1
size: -
D: TRBD1

DNA: TGTGCCAGCAGAGTGGGGACTAGTGGATACACCGGGGAGCTGTTTTTT
CDR3: CASRVGTSGYTGELFF
V: TRBV2
J: TRBJ2-2
size: -
D: TRBD2

DNA: TGCAGCGTTGAGCCTAGCGGGAGCAAGAATGAGCAGTTCTTC
CDR3: CSVEPSGSKNEQFF
V: TRBV29-1
J: TRBJ2-1
size: -
D: TRBD2

DNA: TGTGCCAGCAGGCCTCGGACTAGCGGGAGGGCCGGTGAGACCCAGTACTTC
CDR3: CASRPRTSGRAGETQYF
V: TRBV7-2
J: TRBJ2-5
size: -
D: TRBD2

DNA: TGTGCCAGCAGTGCCGGACTAGCAGTCAACGTCCTGACTTTC
CDR3: CASSAGLAVNVLTF
V: TRBV6-1
J: TRBJ2-6
size: -
D: TRBD2

DNA: TGTGCCAGCAGTTTGGCAGGGACTGAAGCTTTCTTT
CDR3: CASSLAGTEAFF
V: TRBV28
J: TRBJ1-1
size: -
D: -

DNA: TGTGCCAGCAGTGACGGGGGGATGAACTATGGCTACACCTTC
CDR3: CASSDGGMNYGYTF
V: TRBV2
J: TRBJ1-2
size: many
D: -

DNA: TGTGCCAGCTCACCAGTCAGGGGCCAAGAGACCCAGTACTTC
CDR3: CASSPVRGQETQYF
V: TRBV18
J: TRBJ2-5
size: -
D: -

DNA: TGTGCCAGTACCGGGACAGCGAACACCGGGGAGCTGTTTTTT
CDR3: CASTGTANTGELFF
V: TRBV19
J: TRBJ2-2
size: -
D: TRBD1

DNA: TGTGCCAGCAGCTTAGGGAGGGGGGGGTACGAGCAGTACTTC
CDR3: CASSLGRGGYEQYF
V: TRBV7-8
J: TRBJ2-7
size: -
D: -

DNA: TGTGCCTGCCGACTAGCGGGAGAGGAGACCCAGTACTTC
CDR3: CACRLAGEETQYF
V: TRBV30
J: TRBJ2-5
size: -
D: TRBD2

DNA: TGTGCCAGCAGCTCCAACACCGCCACTAATGAAAAACTGTTTTTT
CDR3: CASSSNTATNEKLFF
V: TRBV5-4
J: TRBJ1-4
size: -
D: -

DNA: TGTGCCAGCAGCCCCGGACAGGGGGGGGAAAAACTGTTTTTT
CDR3: CASSPGQGGEKLFF
V: TRBV11-2
J: TRBJ1-4
size: -
D: TRBD1

DNA: TGTGCCAGCAGCTCCCGGACCAGGGAGGGTGGCTACACCTTC
CDR3: CASSSRTREGGYTF
V: TRBV7-2
J: TRBJ1-2
size: -
D: -

DNA: TGCGCCAGTTCGAGCGGGAACACAGATACGCAGTATTTT
CDR3: CASSSGNTDTQYF
V: TRBV5-1
J: TRBJ2-3
size: -
D: TRBD2

DNA: TGTGCCAGCAGCAATAGCGGTTCCGGGGAGCTGTTTTTT
CDR3: CASSNSGSGELFF
V: TRBV7-2
J: TRBJ2-2
size: -
D: -

DNA: TGTGCCAGTACCTTGCAGGGTATGAACACTGAAGCTTTCTTT
CDR3: CASTLQGMNTEAFF
V: TRBV19
J: TRBJ1-1
size: -
D: -